One sample yielded the 18 T cell receptor beta chains listed below, sequenced in a study of blood T cells in healthy people across ages (dated by TCRdb to between 2015 and 2016). Library method: 5' RACE. Sequencer: Illumina HiSeq 2500. A second PCR of about 7 to 12 cycles was run with a J-beta primer mix and a sample-barcoded 5' primer. The public reads were reprocessed in TCRdb via fastp at Q25 and MiXCR, keeping in-frame beta chains. Rows are combined by CDR3 protein, so each entry shows the most common genes and DNA. The table for this sample lists some 800,000 distinct CDR3 sequences; about 25% of them were counted only once. Under 4.5% of the sample is held by the ten biggest clonotypes. This same sample was also taken into another study, of T cells of mothers and their children.

The sample comprised blood. The receptors originated from a boy under 18 in good health.

There are a few counts of this clonotype. CDR3 amino acids: CASSLGGLATQYF. In DNA, the CDR3 is TGTGCCAGCAGCTTGGGCGGGCTAGCTACGCAGTATTTT. The chain joins TRBV7-2 to TRBJ2-3; D is possibly TRBD2 (5 bases). Germline V gene data show CDR1 as SGHTA and CDR2 as FQGNSA. V lost 3 bases and J lost 8, with 12 bases in between. CDR3 size: 13 residues.

V is TRBV28 and J is TRBJ2-3; TRBD2 is a possible D gene (6 bases). Per the germline V gene, CDR1 is MDHEN and CDR2 is SYDVKM. Between the trimmed V and J ends, which lost 4 bases and 0 bases, there was a span of 11 bases. The CDR3 contains 15 residues. The CDR3 DNA reads TGTGCCAGCAGTTGGGGAGGACCTAGCACAGATACGCAGTATTTT. Translating gives CASSWGGPSTDTQYF.

About this clonotype itself: Germline is not matched at one junction end, which may reflect a read error. This chain connects TRBV20-1 to TRBJ2-1; TRBD1 matches at 7 bases. The CDR3 length is 14 residues. Germline V gives CDR1 DFQATT, CDR2 SNEGSKA (reference sequence). For the CDR3, the DNA is TGCAGTGCTATCGACAGGGAAAAAGACAATGAGCAATTCTTC. Translating it yields CSAIDREKDNEQFF.

The chain couples TRBV7-2 to TRBJ2-5; 7 bases are shared with TRBD2. The CDR3 spans 16 residues. V lost 2 bases to trimming and J lost 3 bases; unmatched junction nucleotides: 9. Germline CDR1 and CDR2: SGHTA and FQGNSA. The CDR3 DNA sequence: TGTGCCAGCAGCTTAAGTGGTGGACTAGTGAAAGAGACCCAGTACTTC. Translated, it gives CASSLSGGLVKETQYF. The full variable domain, with the rest looked up from reference TRBV7-2 and TRBJ2-5, is GAGVSQSPSNKVTEKGKDVELRCDPISGHTALYWYRQSLGQGLEFLIYFQGNSAPDKSGLPSDRFSAERTGGSVSTLTIQRTQQEDSAVYLCASSLSGGLVKETQYFGPGTRLLVL.

The chain uses TRBV16 and TRBJ2-7; no clear D. From germline, CDR1 is KGHSY and CDR2 FQNENV. V lost 1 base to trimming and J lost 5 bases, with 12 bases between them. There are 14 residues in the CDR3. CDR3 coding DNA: TGTGCCAGCAGCCAATTTAATAATTTGGACGAGCAGTACTTC. Encoded protein: CASSQFNNLDEQYF. The full variable domain, with the rest looked up from reference TRBV16 and TRBJ2-7, is GEEVAQTPKHLVRGEGQKAKLYCAPIKGHSYVFWYQQVLKNEFKFLISFQNENVFDETGMPKERFSAKCLPNSPCSLEIQATKLEDSAVYFCASSQFNNLDEQYFGPGTRLTVT.

CDR3 in DNA: TGTGCCAGCAGTTTTAGGGCAGGTCTCGATCAGCCCCAGCATTTT. The encoded protein is CASSFRAGLDQPQHF. The chain uses TRBV12-3 or TRBV12-4 and TRBJ1-5; no reliable D call. This CDR3 has 15 residues. Trimming pared 3 bases from V and 5 bases from J, leaving 14 bases between.

V is TRBV2 and J is TRBJ2-5; D is unresolved. Near its end, the DNA agrees better with TRBJ2-1, so the J call may be wrong. Germline V CDR1 and CDR2: SNHLY, FYNNEI. This CDR3 has 13 amino acids. In DNA form, the CDR3 reads TGTGCCAGCAGTGAAGGGACCAACAATGAGCAGTTCTTC. Its translation: CASSEGTNNEQFF.

With regard to this clonotype: A read error may account for a junction end that differs from germline. The gene calls are TRBV7-8 and TRBJ2-3; D might be TRBD1 (6 bases). CDR3 length: 17 amino acids. CDR1 is SGHVS and CDR2 is FQNEAQ in the germline V gene. The CDR3 loop is CASSVPPDSKNTDTRYF. The CDR3, as DNA: TGTGCCAGCAGCGTGCCCCCGGACAGCAAAAACACAGATACGCGGTATTTT.

V is TRBV24-1 and J is TRBJ1-2, with unresolved D. This CDR3 region has 12 residues. The V end was cut by 5 bases, the J end by 2 bases, with 5 bases between. Germline V gives CDR1 KGHDR, CDR2 SFDVKD. CDR3 amino acids: CATSAANYGYTF. The CDR3 DNA sequence: TGTGCCACCAGTGCAGCGAACTATGGCTACACCTTC.

V usage is TRBV9 and J usage is TRBJ2-2; TRBD2 matches at 7 bases. After removal of 3 bases from V and 3 bases from J, the junction contained 5 bases not matched to a gene. In germline, CDR1 is SGDLS, CDR2 YYNGEE. This CDR3 comprises 15 residues. The CDR3 sequence: CASSGGDYYTGELFF. The CDR3 nucleotides are TGTGCCAGCAGCGGGGGGGACTACTACACCGGGGAGCTGTTTTTT.

In this sample, this clonotype turned up a few times. The gene calls are TRBV7-2 and TRBJ2-1, with TRBD2 matching 8 bases. The CDR3 runs 16 residues. V gave up 8 bases and J gave up 9 bases; unmatched junction bases: 18. Per germline, CDR1 SGHTA and CDR2 FQGNSA. CDR3 DNA: TGTGCCAGCCGAGAGGTAGCGGGGATCGTCTGGGGTGAGCAGTTCTTC. It is translated as CASREVAGIVWGEQFF.

In its sample, this clonotype was seen a few times. This rearrangement joins TRBV7-9 to TRBJ2-5; D not certain. Trimming stripped 2 bases from V and 2 bases from J, with 9 bases between. CDR3 size: 14 residues. Germline V gene sequence: CDR1 SEHNR, CDR2 FQNEAQ (reference sequence). In DNA, the CDR3 is TGTGCCAGCAGCTTAACAGTCCATCAAGAGACCCAGTACTTC. This encodes CASSLTVHQETQYF.

The chain employs TRBV29-1 and TRBJ2-4; D is unresolved. Germline CDR1 SQVTM, CDR2 ANQGSEA. Trimming left V 4 bases short and J 0 bases short, with 7 bases between. There are 13 residues in the CDR3. The DNA of the CDR3 is TGCAGCGTTGGTCTGATAGCCAAAAACATTCAGTACTTC. Protein sequence: CSVGLIAKNIQYF.

This clonotype was counted only a few times. The genes are TRBV20-1 and TRBJ2-5, with D possibly being TRBD2 (6 bases). Trimming shortened V by 3 bases and J by 5 bases, and 16 bases separated the two germline ends. CDR1 is DFQATT and CDR2 is SNEGSKA in the germline V gene (reference sequence). The CDR3 runs to 14 residues. CDR3 bases: TGCAGTGCTAGCATATTTCGGGGAGGCGAGACCCAGTACTTC. It encodes CSASIFRGGETQYF.

The rearrangement uses TRBV9 and TRBJ2-5, with D possibly TRBD1 on 6 matching bases. V gave up 4 bases and J gave up 2 bases, with 18 bases separating them. Germline assignment: CDR1 SGDLS and CDR2 YYNGEE. The CDR3 length is 16 residues. CDR3 region: CASSSRAGATQETQYF. CDR3 DNA: TGTGCCAGCAGCTCCCGAGCAGGGGCGACTCAAGAGACCCAGTACTTC.

This chain links TRBV20-1 with TRBJ1-4, with unresolved D. V was clipped by 5 bases and J by 5 bases, with 15 bases between them. This CDR3 has 14 residues. The V gene's germline CDR1 is DFQATT and CDR2 SNEGSKA (reference sequence). The CDR3 here is CSAGKAGINEKLFF. DNA of the CDR3: TGCAGTGCTGGAAAAGCGGGGATAAATGAAAAACTGTTTTTT.

The chain uses TRBV3-1 and TRBJ1-5; possible D gene TRBD1, 6 bases. Germline V gives CDR1 LGHDT, CDR2 YNNKEL (reference sequence). This CDR3 has 14 residues. V was cut by 8 bases and J by 9 bases, with 20 bases left in between. The CDR3: CASGGGQTGRPQHF. The CDR3 DNA reads as TGTGCCAGCGGGGGCGGACAGACTGGTCGGCCCCAGCATTTT.

The genes are TRBV27 and TRBJ2-5, with 12 nucleotides matching TRBD2. The J call may be incorrect, as the DNA end agrees better with TRBJ2-1. Germline V CDR1 and CDR2: MNHEY, SMNVEV (reference sequence). This CDR3 has 18 residues. The CDR3 DNA follows: TGTGCCAGCAGTTTGACAAGGACTAGCGGGACTCTCTACAATGAGCAGTTCTTC. The encoded protein is CASSLTRTSGTLYNEQFF.